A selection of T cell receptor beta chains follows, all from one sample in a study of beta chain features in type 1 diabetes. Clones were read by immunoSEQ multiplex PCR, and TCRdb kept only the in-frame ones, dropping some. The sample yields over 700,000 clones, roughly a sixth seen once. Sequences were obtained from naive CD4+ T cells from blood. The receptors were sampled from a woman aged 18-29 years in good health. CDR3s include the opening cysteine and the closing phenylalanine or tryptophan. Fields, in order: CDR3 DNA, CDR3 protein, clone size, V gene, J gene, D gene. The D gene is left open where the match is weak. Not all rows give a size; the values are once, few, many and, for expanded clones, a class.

CDR3nt: TGTGCCAGTAGTTGGCGGGCCCAAGGGCCCTACAATGAGCAGTTCTTC
CDR3aa: CASSWRAQGPYNEQFF
abundance: NA
v_gene: TRBV19
j_gene: TRBJ2-1
d_gene: NA

CDR3nt: TGCGCCAGCAGCTTGGCCGGACGGGAATACGAGCAGTACTTC
CDR3aa: CASSLAGREYEQYF
abundance: NA
v_gene: TRBV5-1
j_gene: TRBJ2-7
d_gene: NA

CDR3nt: TGTGCAAGTCGCTTAGGGTTCCGTTCGGACAGGGGATGGTTCCGCAATCAGCCCCAGCATTTT
CDR3aa: CASRLGFRSDRGWFRNQPQHF
abundance: few
v_gene: TRBV12-2
j_gene: TRBJ1-5
d_gene: NA

CDR3nt: TGTGCCAGCAGGGAAACAGGGGGCATGAACACTGAAGCTTTCTTT
CDR3aa: CASRETGGMNTEAFF
abundance: NA
v_gene: TRBV28
j_gene: TRBJ1-1
d_gene: TRBD1

CDR3nt: TGTGCCAGCAGCTTTAGACAGGGTCCCGGGGAGCTGTTTTTT
CDR3aa: CASSFRQGPGELFF
abundance: few
v_gene: TRBV7-2
j_gene: TRBJ2-2
d_gene: TRBD1

CDR3nt: TGTGCCAGCAGTGAAACCGGAGGGCCCGGGAGCTACACCTTC
CDR3aa: CASSETGGPGSYTF
abundance: few
v_gene: TRBV25-1
j_gene: TRBJ1-2
d_gene: NA

CDR3nt: TGTGCCATCAGCGGGGGGGGTAAAGAAAAACTGTTTTTT
CDR3aa: CAISGGGKEKLFF
abundance: NA
v_gene: TRBV10-3
j_gene: TRBJ1-4
d_gene: NA

CDR3nt: TGTGCCAGCAGCCAAGATTGGCGGGAGGGGGGCTACGAGCAGTACTTC
CDR3aa: CASSQDWREGGYEQYF
abundance: few
v_gene: TRBV14
j_gene: TRBJ2-7
d_gene: TRBD2

CDR3nt: TGTGCCAGCCTTTCCGGGGACACTGAAGCTTTCTTT
CDR3aa: CASLSGDTEAFF
abundance: NA
v_gene: TRBV28
j_gene: TRBJ1-1
d_gene: NA

CDR3nt: TGTGCCAGCTGTATAAGGACTAGCGGGAGGGCCGGTGAGCAGTTCTTC
CDR3aa: CASCIRTSGRAGEQFF
abundance: NA
v_gene: TRBV10-3
j_gene: TRBJ2-1
d_gene: TRBD2

CDR3nt: TGCAGCGGACTAGCGCCACAAGAGACCCAGTACTTC
CDR3aa: CSGLAPQETQYF
abundance: few
v_gene: TRBV29-1
j_gene: TRBJ2-5
d_gene: TRBD2

CDR3nt: TGTGCCAGCAGCTTCGGGGGTCTTAGGACTAGGAAAAACATTCAGTACTTC
CDR3aa: CASSFGGLRTRKNIQYF
abundance: NA
v_gene: TRBV28
j_gene: TRBJ2-4
d_gene: TRBD2

CDR3nt: TGTGCCAGCAGCCGACAGGCCCCCTACGAGCAGTACTTC
CDR3aa: CASSRQAPYEQYF
abundance: few
v_gene: TRBV28
j_gene: TRBJ2-7
d_gene: NA

CDR3nt: TGCAGCGTGGTCACAGGGGACTACGAGCAGTACTTC
CDR3aa: CSVVTGDYEQYF
abundance: NA
v_gene: TRBV29-1
j_gene: TRBJ2-7
d_gene: TRBD1

CDR3nt: TGTGCCACCAGCATCCCAGGTGCAGAGACCCAGTACTTC
CDR3aa: CATSIPGAETQYF
abundance: few
v_gene: TRBV15
j_gene: TRBJ2-5
d_gene: NA

CDR3nt: TGCGCCAGCAGCTACTCGACTAGCGGAGACTACAATGAGCAGTTCTTC
CDR3aa: CASSYSTSGDYNEQFF
abundance: NA
v_gene: TRBV5-1
j_gene: TRBJ2-1
d_gene: TRBD2

CDR3nt: TGTGCCAGCAGCAACAGCCTCTCTGGAAACACCATATATTTT
CDR3aa: CASSNSLSGNTIYF
abundance: NA
v_gene: TRBV7-9
j_gene: TRBJ1-3
d_gene: NA

CDR3nt: TGTGCCAGCAGTGTGGGCAGGGGGCAATACGAGCAGTACTTC
CDR3aa: CASSVGRGQYEQYF
abundance: NA
v_gene: TRBV2
j_gene: TRBJ2-7
d_gene: TRBD1

CDR3nt: TGTGCCAGCAGCTTAAGTATGGTCCATGGCTACACCTTC
CDR3aa: CASSLSMVHGYTF
abundance: NA
v_gene: TRBV7-9
j_gene: TRBJ1-2
d_gene: NA

CDR3nt: TGTGCCAGTAGTATAGTGGCCACTCCGTCCTACGAGCAGTACTTC
CDR3aa: CASSIVATPSYEQYF
abundance: NA
v_gene: TRBV19
j_gene: TRBJ2-7
d_gene: NA

CDR3nt: TGTGCCAGCAGACTGACACCCGGCTACGAGCAGTACTTC
CDR3aa: CASRLTPGYEQYF
abundance: NA
v_gene: TRBV7-2
j_gene: TRBJ2-7
d_gene: NA

CDR3nt: TGTGCCAGCAGTCCTCCGGTCCGCTCTGGGGCCAACGTCCTGACTTTC
CDR3aa: CASSPPVRSGANVLTF
abundance: NA
v_gene: TRBV27
j_gene: TRBJ2-6
d_gene: NA

CDR3nt: TGTGCCAGCAGCCGCCCGCTAGCGGGAGGGATACAAGAGACCCAGTACTTC
CDR3aa: CASSRPLAGGIQETQYF
abundance: NA
v_gene: TRBV7-2
j_gene: TRBJ2-5
d_gene: TRBD2

CDR3nt: TGCGCCAGCAGCCTTTCCGGACTAGCGGGCTCCTACAATGAGCAGTTCTTC
CDR3aa: CASSLSGLAGSYNEQFF
abundance: few
v_gene: TRBV4-3
j_gene: TRBJ2-1
d_gene: TRBD2

CDR3nt: TGCAGCGTTGTGGGGGGAGGGACCTACGAGCAGTACTTC
CDR3aa: CSVVGGGTYEQYF
abundance: few
v_gene: TRBV29-1
j_gene: TRBJ2-7
d_gene: TRBD2

CDR3nt: TGTGCCACCAGTTCTGGGGCACTAGCGGGGGGCTACGAGCAGTACTTC
CDR3aa: CATSSGALAGGYEQYF
abundance: NA
v_gene: TRBV15
j_gene: TRBJ2-7
d_gene: TRBD2

CDR3nt: TGTGCCAGTAGTATTCGGGGTTTAGGCGGGGAGCTGTTTTTT
CDR3aa: CASSIRGLGGELFF
abundance: NA
v_gene: TRBV19
j_gene: TRBJ2-2
d_gene: NA

CDR3nt: TGCGCCAGCAGCTTACAGGGTTTGGGAAACACCATATATTTT
CDR3aa: CASSLQGLGNTIYF
abundance: few
v_gene: TRBV5-1
j_gene: TRBJ1-3
d_gene: NA

CDR3nt: TGTGCCAGCAGCTTAGCTTTAGCGGGAGTGAGCGTGAAGACCCAGTACTTC
CDR3aa: CASSLALAGVSVKTQYF
abundance: NA
v_gene: TRBV11-2
j_gene: TRBJ2-5
d_gene: TRBD2

CDR3nt: TGTGCCAGCAGCACCTACAGGGATGGAGCCTATGGCTACACCTTC
CDR3aa: CASSTYRDGAYGYTF
abundance: few
v_gene: TRBV11-1
j_gene: TRBJ1-2
d_gene: NA

CDR3nt: TGTGCCAGCAGGAGACCCGGGACATCAGGCAATGAGCAGTTCTTC
CDR3aa: CASRRPGTSGNEQFF
abundance: few
v_gene: TRBV6-6
j_gene: TRBJ2-1
d_gene: NA

CDR3nt: TGTGCCAGCAGACCCACAACCCACGAGCAGTACTTC
CDR3aa: CASRPTTHEQYF
abundance: NA
v_gene: TRBV28
j_gene: TRBJ2-7
d_gene: NA

CDR3nt: TGTGCCAGCAGCTTAGTAGCGGGAGGGAACAATGAGCAGTTCTTC
CDR3aa: CASSLVAGGNNEQFF
abundance: NA
v_gene: TRBV7-2
j_gene: TRBJ2-1
d_gene: TRBD2

CDR3nt: TGTGCCAGCTCACCCACAGGGTGGACTGAAGCTTTCTTT
CDR3aa: CASSPTGWTEAFF
abundance: NA
v_gene: TRBV18
j_gene: TRBJ1-1
d_gene: NA

CDR3nt: TGTGCCAGCAGCCCGGGCCCTTTAAGGGAGCAGTACTTC
CDR3aa: CASSPGPLREQYF
abundance: few
v_gene: TRBV7-2
j_gene: TRBJ2-7
d_gene: NA

CDR3nt: TGTGCCAGCAGCGCCACAGGGGGCGCATCTGGGGCCAACGTCCTGACTTTC
CDR3aa: CASSATGGASGANVLTF
abundance: few
v_gene: TRBV7-2
j_gene: TRBJ2-6
d_gene: TRBD1

CDR3nt: TGTGCCAGCTCACCCGACAGCATGAACACTGAAGCTTTCTTT
CDR3aa: CASSPDSMNTEAFF
abundance: NA
v_gene: TRBV18
j_gene: TRBJ1-1
d_gene: NA

CDR3nt: TGTGCCAGCAGTGCCCCAGGGAGAGGAGAGACCCAGTACTTC
CDR3aa: CASSAPGRGETQYF
abundance: NA
v_gene: TRBV6-5
j_gene: TRBJ2-5
d_gene: NA

CDR3nt: TGCGCCAGCAGCCCATTGCCGGGGGCGGGTTACGAGCAGTACTTC
CDR3aa: CASSPLPGAGYEQYF
abundance: few
v_gene: TRBV5-1
j_gene: TRBJ2-7
d_gene: NA

CDR3nt: TGTGCCAGCAGCCCCGGGACCGCCTTCTACGAGCAGTACTTC
CDR3aa: CASSPGTAFYEQYF
abundance: NA
v_gene: TRBV9
j_gene: TRBJ2-7
d_gene: NA

CDR3nt: TGTGCCAGCAGCTTTAGCAATGAGCAGTTCTTC
CDR3aa: CASSFSNEQFF
abundance: NA
v_gene: TRBV7-2
j_gene: TRBJ2-1
d_gene: NA

CDR3nt: TGTGCCATCAGTGAGAGGGGTCGAGGCGGCGGTAATGAAAAACTGTTTTTT
CDR3aa: CAISERGRGGGNEKLFF
abundance: NA
v_gene: TRBV10-3
j_gene: TRBJ1-4
d_gene: NA

CDR3nt: TGTGCCAGCAGCGCTCGTGGGGGCCCAGATACGCAGTATTTT
CDR3aa: CASSARGGPDTQYF
abundance: NA
v_gene: TRBV7-6
j_gene: TRBJ2-3
d_gene: NA

CDR3nt: TGTGCCAGCAGCACGGACGGGGGTGAAGCTTTCTTT
CDR3aa: CASSTDGGEAFF
abundance: NA
v_gene: TRBV7-2
j_gene: TRBJ1-1
d_gene: NA

CDR3nt: TGCGCCAGCAGTTATACCCACCCCGGGACTAGCGGGATTAATGAGCAGTTCTTC
CDR3aa: CASSYTHPGTSGINEQFF
abundance: NA
v_gene: TRBV5-1
j_gene: TRBJ2-1
d_gene: TRBD2

CDR3nt: TGTGCCAGCTCCCCGCACAGCCCTGAGAGCGGGGTGAGAGGTGGTGAGCAGTTCTTC
CDR3aa: CASSPHSPESGVRGGEQFF
abundance: few
v_gene: TRBV18
j_gene: TRBJ2-1
d_gene: TRBD2

CDR3nt: TGTGCCATCAATGTTGGGGGGCGGGACACAGATACGCAGTATTTT
CDR3aa: CAINVGGRDTDTQYF
abundance: NA
v_gene: TRBV10-3
j_gene: TRBJ2-3
d_gene: NA

CDR3nt: TGTGCCAGCAACTTGAAGGGCAGCCAAGAGACCCAGTACTTC
CDR3aa: CASNLKGSQETQYF
abundance: few
v_gene: TRBV5-4
j_gene: TRBJ2-5
d_gene: NA

CDR3nt: TGTGCCAGCAGCCTGATAGCGGGACCCTACGAGCAGTACTTC
CDR3aa: CASSLIAGPYEQYF
abundance: few
v_gene: TRBV27
j_gene: TRBJ2-7
d_gene: TRBD2